These T cell receptor beta chains were read from a single sample in a study of human CD4 T cells and Enterobacteriaceae. Repertoires were generated with immunoSEQ multiplex PCR, while TCRdb's copy carries only in-frame clones and drops some. The sample shows just under 30,000 clones, approximately 82% of them seen only once. The sequenced sample was memory CD4+ T cells from blood. The receptors were gathered from a human donor in good health. Both conserved end residues are part of each CDR3. D genes are given only for firm matches. Not every row has a clone size; where given, it reads once, few, many or a size class.

CDR3 length	D gene	clone size	J gene	V gene	CDR3 protein	CDR3 DNA
14	NA	NA	TRBJ2-7	TRBV6-5	CASSYSGRWNEQYF	TGTGCCAGCAGTTACTCGGGGCGTTGGAACGAGCAGTACTTC
15	NA	NA	TRBJ2-3	TRBV28	CASSSSGANTDTQYF	TGTGCCAGCAGTTCCTCCGGGGCGAACACAGATACGCAGTATTTT
16	TRBD2	once	TRBJ2-3	TRBV4-2	CASTGGLAGVADTQYF	TGTGCCAGCACCGGGGGACTAGCGGGAGTGGCGGATACGCAGTATTTT
14	NA	NA	TRBJ2-3	TRBV5-1	CASSWTDSTDTQYF	TGCGCCAGCAGCTGGACGGATAGCACAGATACGCAGTATTTT
17	TRBD1	once	TRBJ2-3	TRBV29-1	CSVAGTGVVGGTDTQYF	TGCAGCGTGGCCGGGACAGGGGTTGTCGGTGGCACAGATACGCAGTATTTT
14	NA	NA	TRBJ2-3	TRBV7-9	CASSPSGNTDTQYF	TGTGCCAGCAGCCCAAGCGGCAACACAGATACGCAGTATTTT
15	NA	NA	TRBJ2-4	TRBV5-1	CASSLQRDGKNIQYF	TGCGCCAGCAGCTTGCAACGGGACGGCAAAAACATTCAGTACTTC
15	NA	NA	TRBJ2-3	TRBV9	CASSARPSGSDTQYF	TGTGCCAGCAGCGCCCGACCCTCCGGATCAGATACGCAGTATTTT
12	NA	once	TRBJ2-7	TRBV6-5	CASTGSLYEQYF	TGTGCCAGCACTGGATCCCTTTACGAGCAGTACTTC
16	TRBD2	NA	TRBJ2-3	TRBV2	CASSEFSGTSGDTQYF	TGTGCCAGCAGTGAATTCTCCGGGACTAGCGGAGATACGCAGTATTTT
14	TRBD2	NA	TRBJ2-2	TRBV30	CAWNRGGSTGELFF	TGTGCCTGGAATCGGGGAGGGAGCACCGGGGAGCTGTTTTTT
13	NA	NA	TRBJ1-1	TRBV28	CASSVVMNTEAFF	TGTGCCAGCAGTGTAGTAATGAACACTGAAGCTTTCTTT
15	TRBD2	NA	TRBJ2-1	TRBV7-2	CASSPPGTRFNEQFF	TGTGCCAGCAGCCCCCCCGGGACTAGATTCAATGAGCAGTTCTTC
14	TRBD2	NA	TRBJ2-7	TRBV5-4	CASRRAGGPYEQYF	TGTGCCAGCAGGCGAGCGGGAGGGCCCTACGAGCAGTACTTC
15	TRBD1	NA	TRBJ2-1	TRBV2	CASSRPGQGYNEQFF	TGTGCCAGCAGTCGGCCGGGACAGGGGTACAATGAGCAGTTCTTC
13	NA	NA	TRBJ2-7	TRBV6-5	CASSYSEGYEQYF	TGTGCCAGCAGTTACTCTGAGGGCTACGAGCAGTACTTC
12	TRBD1	few	TRBJ1-1	TRBV7-3	CASSLEQGVAFF	TGTGCCAGCAGCTTAGAACAGGGGGTGGCTTTCTTT
14	NA	few	TRBJ1-1	TRBV11-2	CASSLSTSGTEAFF	TGTGCCAGCAGCTTATCTACATCGGGCACTGAAGCTTTCTTT
13	NA	NA	TRBJ2-5	TRBV29-1	CSVEMQGEETQYF	TGCAGCGTTGAAATGCAGGGAGAAGAGACCCAGTACTTC
13	TRBD2	NA	TRBJ2-5	TRBV19	CASAGTTKETQYF	TGTGCCAGCGCCGGGACTACCAAAGAGACCCAGTACTTC
12	NA	NA	TRBJ2-5	TRBV6-1	CASSRGQETQYF	TGTGCCAGCAGCAGGGGCCAAGAGACCCAGTACTTC
14	NA	NA	TRBJ2-7	TRBV18	CASSPDSGAYEQYF	TGTGCCAGCTCACCGGACTCTGGGGCCTACGAGCAGTACTTC
16	TRBD2	NA	TRBJ2-7	TRBV7-2	CASSLVSGGFSYEQYF	TGTGCCAGCAGCTTAGTCTCGGGAGGTTTCTCCTACGAGCAGTACTTC
13	NA	NA	TRBJ1-2	TRBV19	CASTYGASYGYTF	TGTGCCAGTACCTACGGGGCCTCCTATGGCTACACCTTC
15	TRBD1	NA	TRBJ2-7	TRBV18	CASSPRTGGADEQYF	TGTGCCAGCTCACCTCGGACAGGGGGCGCGGACGAGCAGTACTTC
15	NA	NA	TRBJ2-1	TRBV2	CASSESAPPFGEQFF	TGTGCCAGCAGTGAATCAGCCCCTCCTTTCGGTGAGCAGTTCTTC
15	NA	NA	TRBJ1-5	TRBV7-2	CASRVWGGAGQPQHF	TGTGCCAGCAGGGTTTGGGGGGGCGCGGGTCAGCCCCAGCATTTT
17	TRBD2	NA	TRBJ2-3	TRBV7-3	CASSPGIELRETDTQYF	TGTGCCAGCAGCCCAGGTATCGAGTTGCGGGAGACAGATACGCAGTATTTT
15	TRBD2	NA	TRBJ2-3	TRBV5-1	CASSLAWAGADTQYF	TGCGCCAGCAGCTTGGCGTGGGCGGGAGCCGATACGCAGTATTTT
15	NA	NA	TRBJ2-3	TRBV7-9	CASSLGLANTNTQYF	TGTGCCAGCAGCTTAGGGCTAGCAAATACGAATACGCAGTATTTT
19	TRBD2	NA	TRBJ2-5	TRBV7-2	CASSLGVRRASGLKETQYF	TGTGCCAGCAGCTTGGGGGTCCGGAGAGCTAGCGGGCTGAAAGAGACCCAGTACTTC
14	NA	NA	TRBJ1-1	TRBV2	CASKGSRWDTEAFF	TGTGCCAGCAAAGGGTCCCGGTGGGACACTGAAGCTTTCTTT
15	TRBD1	once	TRBJ2-1	TRBV18	CASSPGQGSANEQFF	TGTGCCAGCTCACCCGGACAGGGGTCAGCGAATGAGCAGTTCTTC
14	TRBD2	NA	TRBJ2-1	TRBV2	CASGIAGYNNEQFF	TGTGCCAGCGGCATAGCGGGTTACAACAATGAGCAGTTCTTC
18	TRBD2	NA	TRBJ2-2	TRBV28	CASSSPRTGGGNTGELFF	TGTGCCAGCAGTTCGCCCCGTACTGGCGGGGGGAACACCGGGGAGCTGTTTTTT
15	TRBD2	NA	TRBJ2-1	TRBV6-5	CASSYGLANYNEQFF	TGTGCCAGCAGTTACGGACTAGCGAACTACAATGAGCAGTTCTTC